This T cell receptor beta chain was sequenced for a study of cytomegalovirus exposure and HLA in healthy donors. Whole-study findings and limits: TCR beta chain V- and J-gene trimming was linked, in a later analysis, to a missense variant in DCLRE1C. Apart from CMV serostatus, no immune exposure information was available.

The CDR3 runs 14 residues. Trimming at V came to 6 bases and at J to 3 bases, leaving 2 bases not matched to a gene. In germline, CDR1 is LNHDA, CDR2 SQIVND (reference sequence). For this clone: Its specificity is unknown.

PCR primers comprised 60 Vbeta and 13 Jbeta primers. Profiling relied on immunoSEQ multiplex PCR, and the TCRdb table lists in-frame clones only, not all of them. The sample yields 150,000 or so clones, around 79% seen once. The V and J genes are TRBV19 and TRBJ1-6; TRBD1 matches 7 bases. The specimen sequenced was PBMCs. The source is a female donor in good health and CMV-seronegative. The CDR3 is CASSRQGYNSPLHF. The CDR3 DNA sequence: TGTGCCAGTAGCCGACAGGGCTATAATTCACCCCTCCACTTT.